The 13 T cell receptor beta chains below all came from one sample that was sequenced in a study of Graves' ophthalmopathy and Graves' hyperthyroidism. As the template, RNA transcripts were used to amplify TCR beta CDR3 regions. Amplification began with first-round RT-PCR using HTBI primers, then second-round multiplex PCR was performed. TCRdb reprocessed the multiplex PCR reads with MiXCR, giving one entry per CDR3 protein. This table holds 1 million to 1.3 million distinct CDR3 sequences, roughly two fifths found once. Sequencing used peripheral blood or thyroid tissue (not recorded which). The receptors were sampled from an adult man with Graves' hyperthyroidism.

This clonotype was recorded at least ten times. The V and J genes are TRBV20-1 and TRBJ2-5; D is undetermined. CDR1 DFQATT and CDR2 SNEGSKA come from the germline V gene (reference sequence). Trimming removed 6 bases at V and 5 bases at J, with 13 bases between. The length of the CDR3 is 12 residues. In nucleotides, the CDR3 is TGCAGTGCCCCCCTGTATGGCGAGACCCAGTACTTC. Its translation is CSAPLYGETQYF.

This clonotype has at least ten counts. The V and J genes are TRBV10-3 and TRBJ1-1, with D tentatively TRBD1 (6 bases). Between the trimmed V and J ends, which lost 1 base and 4 bases, there was a span of 10 bases. CDR1 is ENHRY, CDR2 SYGVKD, per germline. CDR3 length: 14 amino acids. The CDR3 here is CAISELTGSTEAFF. The CDR3 DNA is TGTGCCATCAGTGAGTTAACAGGGTCCACTGAAGCTTTCTTT.

Concerning this clonotype itself: One end of the junction does not line up with germline, which may come from a read error. This chain connects TRBV10-2 to TRBJ2-7; 9 nucleotides align to TRBD2. CDR1 WSHSY and CDR2 SAAADI come from the germline V gene. The CDR3 is made up of 16 amino acids. CDR3 coding DNA: TGTGCCAGCAGTTATGCCGGGACTAGCAGCTCCTACGAGCAGTACTTC. Translating it yields CASSYAGTSSSYEQYF.

In the case of this clonotype: Being one base from a much bigger clone, this may be a read error. The genes are TRBV7-2 and TRBJ1-1; TRBD1 aligns across 9 bases. Per germline, CDR1 SGHTA and CDR2 FQGNSA. The CDR3 is 16 residues long. After removal of 2 bases from V and 5 bases from J, the junction contained 9 bases not matched to a gene. The CDR3 bases are TGTGCCAGCAGCTTAAGAGGGACCGGACAGGGGACTGAAGCTTTCTTT. It codes for CASSLRGTGQGTEAFF.

This clonotype was found many times. This chain joins TRBV10-3 and TRBJ1-4, with 8 positions matching TRBD1. V gave up 0 bases and J gave up 6 bases; unmatched junction bases: 3. This CDR3 contains 15 residues. The germline gives CDR1 ENHRY, CDR2 SYGVKD. The DNA of the CDR3 is TGTGCCATCAGTGAGTCGTACAGGGGGTATGAAAAACTGTTTTTT. Its translation: CAISESYRGYEKLFF.

This clonotype appeared many times. The chain is built from TRBV4-1 and TRBJ2-5, with 7 positions matching TRBD1. Germline V lookup: CDR1 MGHRA, CDR2 YSYEKL. This CDR3 contains 17 residues. V dropped 1 base and J dropped 3; count of bases not matched to a gene: 11. CDR3 nucleotide sequence: TGCGCCAGCAGCCAAGCAGCAGACAGGGACCCCAAAGAGACCCAGTACTTC. Amino acid sequence: CASSQAADRDPKETQYF.

This clonotype was observed a handful of times. This chain uses TRBV12-3 or TRBV12-4 with TRBJ1-5; D unresolved. The V end lost 2 bases, the J end lost 4 bases, and 9 bases lay between the germline ends. This CDR3 is 14 amino acids long. The CDR3, as DNA: TGTGCCAGCAGTTTATTCCGGGCGAATCAGCCCCAGCATTTT. Residues: CASSLFRANQPQHF.

The rearrangement joins TRBV6-5 to TRBJ1-2, with D unresolved. This CDR3 is 14 amino acids long. The germline V and J ends were trimmed by 6 bases and 12 bases, with 23 bases remaining between them. The germline gives CDR1 MNHEY, CDR2 SVGAGI. CDR3 loop: CASSLNSVIVSDTF. The CDR3 coding sequence is TGTGCCAGCAGCCTCAACTCGGTCATTGTATCCGACACCTTC.

The rearrangement joins TRBV27 to TRBJ1-2, with 7 bases matching TRBD1. Germline V gives CDR1 MNHEY, CDR2 SMNVEV (reference sequence). V was clipped by 6 bases and J by 0 bases; unmatched bases: 13. The CDR3 length is 17 residues. The CDR3 here is CASSPPLRTGANYGYTF. CDR3 bases: TGTGCCAGCAGCCCACCTCTTAGGACAGGAGCTAACTATGGCTACACCTTC.

As for this clonotype: This is likely a read error, given that the CDR3 carries no conserved phenylalanine or tryptophan at its end. It is unclear where the CDR3 begins or ends on the DNA, so no DNA is shown, and the CDR3 is as TCRdb lists it. This chain connects TRBV20-1 to TRBJ2-6; the table assigns TRBD1, which was not confirmed against the DNA. The CDR3 contains 8 residues when both ends are counted. Germline V CDR1 and CDR2: DFQATT, SNEGSKA (reference sequence). The CDR3 protein is CSAPEATG.

Note on this clonotype: In this CDR3 the conserved last residue, phenylalanine or tryptophan, is missing, so a read error is likely. V usage is TRBV7-8 and J usage is TRBJ1-1, with a tentative D call TRBD1 (6 bases). The CDR3 loop spans 17 amino acids. CDR1 SGHVS and CDR2 FQNEAQ come from the germline V gene. The CDR3 DNA sequence: TGCGCCAGCAGCCAAGATCTGGGGGCGGTCATGAACACTGAAGCTTTCCTT. It codes for CASSQDLGAVMNTEAFL.

J is TRBJ1-5 and V is TRBV6-5; D is perhaps TRBD1 (5 bases). The CDR3 loop spans 11 amino acids. V was shortened by 0 bases and J by 12 bases, with 6 bases between the two germline ends. The germline V gene has CDR1 MNHEY and CDR2 SVGAGI. This CDR3 reads CASSYSGGQHF. The CDR3 coding sequence is TGTGCCAGCAGTTACTCGGGGGGCCAGCATTTT.

This clonotype was detected a few times. The genes are TRBV12-3 or TRBV12-4 and TRBJ1-5; a possible D gene is TRBD1 (5 bases). The CDR3 has 15 residues. V was cut by 6 bases and J by 1 base, with 13 bases left in between. The CDR3 region has the DNA TGTGCCAGCAGCCACAGGCAGGCGAGCAATCAGCCCCAGCATTTT. Amino acid sequence: CASSHRQASNQPQHF.